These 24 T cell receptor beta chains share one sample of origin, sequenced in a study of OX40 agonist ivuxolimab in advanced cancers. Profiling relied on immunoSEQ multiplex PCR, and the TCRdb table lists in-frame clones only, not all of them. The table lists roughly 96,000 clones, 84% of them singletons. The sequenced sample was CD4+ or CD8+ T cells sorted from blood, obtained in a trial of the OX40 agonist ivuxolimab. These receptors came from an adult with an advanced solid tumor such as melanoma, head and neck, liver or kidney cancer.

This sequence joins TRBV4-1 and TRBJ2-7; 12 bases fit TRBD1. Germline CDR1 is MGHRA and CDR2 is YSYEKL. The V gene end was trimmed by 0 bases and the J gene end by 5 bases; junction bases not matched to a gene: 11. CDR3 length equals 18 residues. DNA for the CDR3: TGCGCCAGCAGCCAAGATCGAGGGGTAGGGACAGGGGGCAACGAGCAGTACTTC. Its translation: CASSQDRGVGTGGNEQYF.

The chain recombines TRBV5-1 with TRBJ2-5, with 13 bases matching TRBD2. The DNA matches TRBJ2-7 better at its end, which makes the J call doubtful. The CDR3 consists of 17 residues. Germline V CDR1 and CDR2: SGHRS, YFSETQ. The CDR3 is CASSWGLAGLLSYEQYF. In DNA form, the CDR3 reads TGCGCCAGCAGCTGGGGACTAGCGGGGCTCCTATCCTACGAGCAGTACTTC.

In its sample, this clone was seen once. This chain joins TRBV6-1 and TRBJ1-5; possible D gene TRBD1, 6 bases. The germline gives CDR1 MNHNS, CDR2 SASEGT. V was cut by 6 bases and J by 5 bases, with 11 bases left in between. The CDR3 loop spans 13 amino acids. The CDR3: CASSGQPYQPQHF. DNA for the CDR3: TGTGCCAGCAGCGGACAGCCCTATCAGCCCCAGCATTTT.

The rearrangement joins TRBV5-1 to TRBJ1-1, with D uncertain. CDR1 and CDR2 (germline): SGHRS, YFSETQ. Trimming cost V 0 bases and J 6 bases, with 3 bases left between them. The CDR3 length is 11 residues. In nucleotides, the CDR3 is TGCGCCAGCAGCTTGGGCCCTGAAGCTTTCTTT. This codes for CASSLGPEAFF.

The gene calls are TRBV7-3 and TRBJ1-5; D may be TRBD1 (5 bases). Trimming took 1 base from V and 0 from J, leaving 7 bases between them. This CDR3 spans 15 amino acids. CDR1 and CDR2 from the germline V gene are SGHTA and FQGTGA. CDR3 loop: CASSLKGNSNQPQHF. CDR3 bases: TGTGCCAGCAGCTTAAAGGGGAATAGCAATCAGCCCCAGCATTTT.

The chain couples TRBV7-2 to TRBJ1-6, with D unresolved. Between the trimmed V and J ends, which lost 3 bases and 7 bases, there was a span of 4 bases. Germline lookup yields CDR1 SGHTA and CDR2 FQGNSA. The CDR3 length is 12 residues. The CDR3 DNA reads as TGTGCCAGCAGCTTCTCCAATTCACCCCTCCACTTT. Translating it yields CASSFSNSPLHF.

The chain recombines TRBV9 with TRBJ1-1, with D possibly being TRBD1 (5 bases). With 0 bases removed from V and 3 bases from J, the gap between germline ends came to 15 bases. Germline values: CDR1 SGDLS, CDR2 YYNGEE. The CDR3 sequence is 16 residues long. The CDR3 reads CASSVDPGGGDTEAFF. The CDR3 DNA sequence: TGTGCCAGCAGCGTAGATCCGGGAGGAGGGGACACTGAAGCTTTCTTT.

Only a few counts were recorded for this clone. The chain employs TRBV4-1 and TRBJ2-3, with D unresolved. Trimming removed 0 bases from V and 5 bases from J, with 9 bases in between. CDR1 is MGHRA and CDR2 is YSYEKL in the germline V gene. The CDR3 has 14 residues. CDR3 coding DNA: TGCGCCAGCAGCCAAGAGTACAGTAGAGATACGCAGTATTTT. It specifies CASSQEYSRDTQYF.

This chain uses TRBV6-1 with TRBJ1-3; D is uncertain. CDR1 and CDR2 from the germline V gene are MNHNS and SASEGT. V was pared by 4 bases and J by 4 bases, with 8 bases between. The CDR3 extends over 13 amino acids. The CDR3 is CASSAFRGNTIYF. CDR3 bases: TGTGCCAGCAGTGCCTTTCGGGGAAACACCATATATTTT.

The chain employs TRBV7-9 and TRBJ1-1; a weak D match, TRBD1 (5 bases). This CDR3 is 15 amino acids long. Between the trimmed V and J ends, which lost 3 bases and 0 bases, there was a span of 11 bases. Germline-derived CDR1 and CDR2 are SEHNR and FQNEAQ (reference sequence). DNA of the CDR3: TGTGCCAGCAGCTTTATCCGGGGGTTGAACACTGAAGCTTTCTTT. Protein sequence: CASSFIRGLNTEAFF.

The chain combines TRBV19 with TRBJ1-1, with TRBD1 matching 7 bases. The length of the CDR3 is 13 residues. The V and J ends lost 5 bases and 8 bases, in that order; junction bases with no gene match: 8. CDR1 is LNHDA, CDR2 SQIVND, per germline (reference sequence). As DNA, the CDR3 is TGTGCCAGTAGTGGATGGGACAGTTTAGAAGCTTTCTTT. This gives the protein CASSGWDSLEAFF.

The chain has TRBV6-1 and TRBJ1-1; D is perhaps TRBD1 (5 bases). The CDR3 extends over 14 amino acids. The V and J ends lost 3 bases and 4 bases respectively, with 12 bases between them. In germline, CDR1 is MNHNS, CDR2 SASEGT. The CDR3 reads CASSDRDGGTEAFF. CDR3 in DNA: TGTGCCAGCAGTGACAGGGACGGAGGCACTGAAGCTTTCTTT.

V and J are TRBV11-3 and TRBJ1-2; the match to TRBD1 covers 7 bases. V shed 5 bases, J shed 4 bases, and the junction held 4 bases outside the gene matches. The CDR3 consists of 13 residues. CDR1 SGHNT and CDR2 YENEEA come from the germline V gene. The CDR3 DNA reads TGTGCCAGCAGCCCTACAGGGGTCTATGGCTACACCTTC. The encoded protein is CASSPTGVYGYTF.

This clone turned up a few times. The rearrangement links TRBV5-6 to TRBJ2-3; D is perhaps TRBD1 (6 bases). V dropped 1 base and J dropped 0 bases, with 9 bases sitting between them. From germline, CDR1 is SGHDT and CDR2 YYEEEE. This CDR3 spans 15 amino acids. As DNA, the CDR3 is TGTGCCAGCAGCTTGATACAGGGCAGCACAGATACGCAGTATTTT. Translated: CASSLIQGSTDTQYF. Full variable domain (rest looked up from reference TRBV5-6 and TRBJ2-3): DAGVTQSPTHLIKTRGQQVTLRCSPKSGHDTVSWYQQALGQGPQFIFQYYEEEERQRGNFPDRFSGHQFPNYSSELNVNALLLGDSALYLCASSLIQGSTDTQYFGPGTRLTVL.

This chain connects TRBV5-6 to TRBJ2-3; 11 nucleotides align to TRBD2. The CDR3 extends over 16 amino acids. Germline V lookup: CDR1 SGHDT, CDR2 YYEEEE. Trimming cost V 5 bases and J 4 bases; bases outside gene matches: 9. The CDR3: CASRPLTSGGADTQYF. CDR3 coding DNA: TGTGCCAGCAGACCCCTCACTAGCGGGGGTGCAGATACGCAGTATTTT.

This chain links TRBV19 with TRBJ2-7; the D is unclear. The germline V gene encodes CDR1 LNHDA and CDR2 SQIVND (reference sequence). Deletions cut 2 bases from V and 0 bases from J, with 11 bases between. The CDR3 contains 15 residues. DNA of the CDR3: TGTGCCAGTAGTATAACTTTGACTGACTCCTACGAGCAGTACTTC. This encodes CASSITLTDSYEQYF.

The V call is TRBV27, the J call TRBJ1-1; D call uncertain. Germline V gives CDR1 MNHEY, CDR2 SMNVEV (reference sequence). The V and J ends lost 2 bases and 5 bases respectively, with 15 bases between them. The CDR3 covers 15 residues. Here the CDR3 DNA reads TGTGCCAGCAGTTTAAGGGCCCGGAACGGGACTGAAGCTTTCTTT. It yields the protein CASSLRARNGTEAFF.

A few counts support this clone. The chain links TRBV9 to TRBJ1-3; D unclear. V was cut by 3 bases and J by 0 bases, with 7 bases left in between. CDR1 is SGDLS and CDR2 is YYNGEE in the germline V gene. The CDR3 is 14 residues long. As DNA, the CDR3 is TGTGCCAGCAGCGCCGGAATCTCTGGAAACACCATATATTTT. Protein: CASSAGISGNTIYF.

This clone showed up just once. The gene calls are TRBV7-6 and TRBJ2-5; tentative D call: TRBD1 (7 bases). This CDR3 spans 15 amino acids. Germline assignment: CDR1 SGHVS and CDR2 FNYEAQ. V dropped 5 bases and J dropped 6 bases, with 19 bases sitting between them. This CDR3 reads CASSAGQEGGQTQYF. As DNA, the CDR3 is TGTGCCAGCAGCGCCGGACAGGAGGGCGGGCAGACCCAGTACTTC. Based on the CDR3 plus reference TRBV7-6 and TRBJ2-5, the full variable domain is GAGVSQSPRYKVTKRGQDVALRCDPISGHVSLYWYRQALGQGPEFLTYFNYEAQQDKSGLPNDRFSAERPEGSISTLTIQRTEQRDSAMYRCASSAGQEGGQTQYFGPGTRLLVL.

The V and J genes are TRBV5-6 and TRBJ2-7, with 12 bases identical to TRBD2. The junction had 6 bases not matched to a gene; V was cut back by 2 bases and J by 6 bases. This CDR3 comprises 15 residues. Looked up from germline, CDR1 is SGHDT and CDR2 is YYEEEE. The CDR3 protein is CASSFGLAGPSEQYF. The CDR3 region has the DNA TGTGCCAGCAGCTTTGGACTAGCGGGACCGAGCGAGCAGTACTTC.

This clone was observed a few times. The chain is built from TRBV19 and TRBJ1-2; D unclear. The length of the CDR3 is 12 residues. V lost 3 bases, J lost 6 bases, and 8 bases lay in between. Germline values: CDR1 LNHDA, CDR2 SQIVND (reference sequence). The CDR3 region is CASSIAEHGYTF. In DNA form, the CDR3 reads TGTGCCAGTAGTATCGCAGAACATGGCTACACCTTC.

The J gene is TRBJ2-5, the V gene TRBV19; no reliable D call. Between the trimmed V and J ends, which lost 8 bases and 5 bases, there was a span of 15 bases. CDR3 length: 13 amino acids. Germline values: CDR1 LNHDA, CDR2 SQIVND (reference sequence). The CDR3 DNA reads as TGTGCCAGTTGCGGTCAGTTGGGGGAGACCCAGTACTTC. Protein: CASCGQLGETQYF.

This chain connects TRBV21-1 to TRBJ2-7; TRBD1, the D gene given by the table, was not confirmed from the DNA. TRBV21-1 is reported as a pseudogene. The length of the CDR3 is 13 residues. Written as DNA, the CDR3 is TGTGCCAGCAAATCGGGACAGGCCTACGAGCAGTACTTC. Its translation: CASKSGQAYEQYF.

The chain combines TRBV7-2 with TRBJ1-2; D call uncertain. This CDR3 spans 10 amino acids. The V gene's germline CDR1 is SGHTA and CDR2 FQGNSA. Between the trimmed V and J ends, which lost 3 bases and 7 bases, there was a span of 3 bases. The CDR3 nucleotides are TGTGCCAGCAGCTTTCTTGGCTACACCTTC. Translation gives CASSFLGYTF.